This record looks at one T cell receptor beta chain sequence and its context. The primer mix had 60 Vbeta and 13 Jbeta primers. TCRdb's copy holds only in-frame clones and misses some; the assay was immunoSEQ multiplex PCR. The table shows under 200,000 clones, with around 80% occurring only once. This cohort consisted of healthy bone marrow donors. This specimen comes from a study of cytomegalovirus exposure and HLA in healthy donors. V gave up 4 bases and J gave up 8 bases; unmatched junction bases: 8. Germline V gene sequence: CDR1 SGHRS, CDR2 YFSETQ. CDR3 length: 13 residues. The sequence was collected from a woman between 50 and 59 years old in good health and CMV-seronegative. The sequenced sample consisted of PBMCs. This chain links TRBV5-1 with TRBJ1-2, with 7 bases matching TRBD1. DNA of the CDR3: TGCGCCAGCAGCGGTTCGCAGGGGGAGGGCTACACCTTC. Translation: CASSGSQGEGYTF.